The clone carrying this T cell receptor (beta chain) was recorded many times. Its target is not known. These data come from a study of regulatory T cells in long-lasting Graves disease. Study-level points and caveats: Persistent patients had a count of shared public clonotypes (roughly 2,500) that exceeded that of new patients (almost 1,000). Under persistent disease, TRBV28, TRBJ1-2 and TRBJ2-5 were used preferentially. Peripheral blood alone, not thyroid tissue, underwent study.

The time point denotes: persistent/refractory GD, antithyroid drugs over 5 years with positive TRAb. The TCR library was prepared using RNA isolated from PBMCs. V was pared by 5 bases and J by 5 bases, with 10 bases between. CDR3 length equals 12 residues. Germline V gives CDR1 SNHLY, CDR2 FYNNEI. For TCR beta, libraries came from iRepertoire HTBI primers and Arm-PCR of CDR3 regions. From the multiplex PCR reads, TCRdb called clonotypes with MiXCR, one entry per CDR3 protein. The sample lists about 470,000 distinct CDR3 sequences; less than 25% were seen once. This chain links TRBV2 with TRBJ2-7; D is uncertain. This TCR was recovered from a female donor with Graves disease. Sequenced material: peripheral blood mononuclear cells (PBMCs), taken when the disease was refractory, from a patient treated with antithyroid drugs. Written as DNA, the CDR3 is TGTGCCAGCAGTCGTCTGCTCCACGAGCAGTACTTC. It encodes CASSRLLHEQYF.